This T cell receptor beta chain was found in a study of blood T cell repertoires in COVID-19. Study at large: Sources were T cells, B-cell-depleted T cells, or PBMCs; the material itself was cDNA or gDNA.

This clone came up a few times. Only in-frame clones appear in the TCRdb table, and some are missing; sequencing was by immunoSEQ multiplex PCR. The sample gives roughly 400,000 clones, around nine tenths of which show up once; about 1.4% is in the top ten. The age range of participants was 18 to 89 years, with residence in about 25 US areas. Exposed volunteers were people who met a COVID-19 case within 2 weeks before study entry. V lost 0 bases and J 0 bases, leaving 14 bases between the germline ends. The germline V gene encodes CDR1 SGHNT and CDR2 YENEEA. The CDR3 is 18 amino acids. This receptor was identified in a woman aged 18-29 years who had been exposed to COVID-19. The V call is TRBV11-3, the J call TRBJ2-2; a weak D match, TRBD2 (6 bases). Source material: PBMCs or T cells enriched from blood (not recorded which). DNA of the CDR3: TGTGCCAGCAGCTTAGAGCCCCGGGAGCGGTCGAACACCGGGGAGCTGTTTTTT. The encoded protein is CASSLEPRERSNTGELFF.